These 26 T cell receptor beta chains were all obtained from the same sample, sequenced in a study of T cell responses to AZD1222 COVID-19 vaccine. The method was immunoSEQ multiplex PCR; TCRdb's version includes in-frame clones alone and lacks a portion of them. The sample holds about 150,000 clones, around nine tenths seen once. The material sequenced was peripheral blood, taken 28 days after the second AZD1222 dose. Every receptor here comes from an adult who received the AZD1222 COVID-19 vaccine.

In DNA form, the CDR3 reads TGTGCCAGCAGCTTAGACTCTGGGGCCAACGTCCTGACTTTC. Translation gives CASSLDSGANVLTF. The chain links TRBV5-8 to TRBJ2-6; no clear D. The germline V gene has CDR1 SGHTS and CDR2 YDEGEE. The CDR3 sequence is 14 residues long. V was clipped by 2 bases and J by 0 bases, with 3 bases between them.

The rearrangement links TRBV24-1 to TRBJ1-2; TRBD1 matches 8 bases. The V gene's germline CDR1 is KGHDR and CDR2 SFDVKD. V shed 5 bases and J 6 bases; nucleotides not matched to a gene: 13. The CDR3 runs 16 residues. CDR3 sequence (DNA): TGTGCCACCAGTGCCACGACAGGGGTTGGAACGGATGGCTACACCTTC. This translates into CATSATTGVGTDGYTF.

This chain links TRBV4-1 with TRBJ1-1, with D uncertain. Germline CDR1 and CDR2: MGHRA and YSYEKL. This CDR3 region has 16 residues. The V end lost 0 bases, the J end lost 0 bases, and 11 bases lay between the germline ends. The CDR3 region has the DNA TGCGCCAGCAGCCAAGATGGGAGAATACTGAACACTGAAGCTTTCTTT. Residues: CASSQDGRILNTEAFF.

V usage is TRBV28 and J usage is TRBJ1-4; D ambiguous. The germline V gene encodes CDR1 MDHEN and CDR2 SYDVKM. Between the trimmed V and J ends, which lost 3 bases and 0 bases, there was a span of 5 bases. CDR3 size: 14 residues. CDR3 DNA: TGTGCCAGCAGTTTGGAGGCAACTAATGAAAAACTGTTTTTT. Amino acids: CASSLEATNEKLFF. Variable domain in full (rest from reference TRBV28 and TRBJ1-4): DVKVTQSSRYLVKRTGEKVFLECVQDMDHENMFWYRQDPGLGLRLIYFSYDVKMKEKGDIPEGYSVSREKKERFSLILESASTNQTSMYLCASSLEATNEKLFFGSGTQLSVL.

This chain joins TRBV12-3 or TRBV12-4 and TRBJ1-1; the D is unclear. CDR3 size: 13 residues. Trimming removed 5 bases at V and 1 base at J, with 8 bases between. In DNA form, the CDR3 reads TGTGCCAGCAGTGGATCGTGGAACACTGAAGCTTTCTTT. Amino acid sequence: CASSGSWNTEAFF.

This clone was recorded a few times. The rearrangement joins TRBV11-2 to TRBJ2-5; TRBD1 aligns across 9 bases. V shed 4 bases and J 2 bases; nucleotides not matched to a gene: 11. Germline V gene sequence: CDR1 SGHAT, CDR2 FQNNGV. The CDR3 extends over 17 amino acids. The CDR3 DNA sequence: TGTGCCAGCAGCTCGATATCCGGGACAGGGCTGCAAGAGACCCAGTACTTC. Protein: CASSSISGTGLQETQYF.

V and J are TRBV9 and TRBJ2-7; D may be TRBD1 or TRBD2 (7 bases each). Germline CDR1 and CDR2: SGDLS and YYNGEE. Trimming removed 7 bases at V and 4 bases at J, with 18 bases between. CDR3 length equals 14 residues. As DNA, the CDR3 is TGTGCCAGCTCCGGGGGGCAGGGGGGTTACGAGCAGTACTTC. Its translation is CASSGGQGGYEQYF.

The CDR3 loop is CAWSDGATNEKLFF. The CDR3 DNA reads TGTGCCTGGAGTGATGGAGCAACTAATGAAAAACTGTTTTTT. The J gene is TRBJ1-4, the V gene TRBV30; no definite D call. The CDR3 loop spans 14 amino acids. Between the trimmed V and J ends, which lost 1 base and 0 bases, there was a span of 6 bases. The V gene's germline CDR1 is GTSNPN and CDR2 SVGIG (reference sequence).

This clone was seen just once. This chain joins TRBV18 and TRBJ1-3; perhaps TRBD1 as D (5 bases). From germline, CDR1 is KGHSH and CDR2 LQKENI. The CDR3 contains 14 residues. V lost 2 bases, J lost 0 bases, and 5 bases lay in between. The CDR3, as DNA: TGTGCCAGCTCACCAGACAGCTCTGGAAACACCATATATTTT. This translates into CASSPDSSGNTIYF.

The chain recombines TRBV7-2 with TRBJ1-5; D is unclear. Looked up from germline, CDR1 is SGHTA and CDR2 is FQGNSA. Deletions cut 8 bases from V and 3 bases from J, with 17 bases between. The CDR3 covers 15 residues. The chain's CDR3 is CASGLDGPNNQPQHF. As DNA, the CDR3 is TGTGCCAGCGGTCTTGACGGGCCAAACAATCAGCCCCAGCATTTT.

This sequence joins TRBV19 and TRBJ2-5; perhaps TRBD2 as D (5 bases). V was cut by 5 bases and J by 3 bases, with 10 bases left in between. The CDR3 covers 13 residues. CDR1 is LNHDA, CDR2 SQIVND, per germline (reference sequence). In DNA, the CDR3 is TGTGCCAGTAGTGGCGGGTTTAAAGAGACCCAGTACTTC. Protein product: CASSGGFKETQYF. The entire variable domain, with the rest obtained from reference TRBV19 and TRBJ2-5, is as follows: DGGITQSPKYLFRKEGQNVTLSCEQNLNHDAMYWYRQDPGQGLRLIYYSQIVNDFQKGDIAEGYSVSREKKESFPLTVTSAQKNPTAFYLCASSGGFKETQYFGPGTRLLVL.

The J gene is TRBJ2-3, the V gene TRBV15, with TRBD2 identical over 7 bases. Per germline, CDR1 LNHNV and CDR2 YYDKDF (reference sequence). The CDR3 is 16 residues long. V dropped 1 base and J dropped 4; count of bases not matched to a gene: 8. The CDR3: CATSRAGTSASDTQYF. CDR3 coding DNA: TGTGCCACCAGCAGAGCGGGAACTAGCGCGTCAGATACGCAGTATTTT.

This clone was observed once. V is TRBV19 and J is TRBJ1-5, with 7 bases aligning to TRBD1. CDR3 length: 13 residues. Germline CDR1 and CDR2: LNHDA and SQIVND (reference sequence). J gave up 9 bases and V 7 bases, and 9 bases lay outside the gene matches. The CDR3 nucleotides read TGTGCCAGTACGGACAGGCAGACGGGGCCCCAGCATTTT. Protein product: CASTDRQTGPQHF. The full variable domain, with the rest looked up from reference TRBV19 and TRBJ1-5, is DGGITQSPKYLFRKEGQNVTLSCEQNLNHDAMYWYRQDPGQGLRLIYYSQIVNDFQKGDIAEGYSVSREKKESFPLTVTSAQKNPTAFYLCASTDRQTGPQHFGDGTRLSIL.

The rearrangement joins TRBV29-1 to TRBJ2-7; 12 bases are shared with TRBD2. CDR1 is SQVTM, CDR2 ANQGSEA, per germline. The CDR3 loop spans 14 amino acids. J was trimmed by 2 bases and V by 7 bases; bases with no gene match: 6. This CDR3 is CSARLAGATYEQYF. For the CDR3, the DNA is TGCAGCGCTAGACTAGCGGGAGCGACCTACGAGCAGTACTTC.

The DNA for the CDR3 is TGTGCCAGTAGTATATGGACAGGGGAAGGGCAGCCCCAGCATTTT. This gives the protein CASSIWTGEGQPQHF. The rearrangement uses TRBV19 and TRBJ1-5; 9 bases agree with TRBD1. V shed 2 bases, J shed 7 bases, and the junction held 6 bases outside the gene matches. The CDR3 covers 15 residues. The germline V gene has CDR1 LNHDA and CDR2 SQIVND (reference sequence).

V is TRBV5-1 and J is TRBJ1-1, with D possibly being TRBD1 (5 bases). Trimming removed 3 bases at V and 1 base at J, with 10 bases between. The CDR3 is made up of 14 amino acids. Germline lookup yields CDR1 SGHRS and CDR2 YFSETQ. This chain's CDR3 is CASSSNTGNTEAFF. In nucleotides, the CDR3 is TGCGCCAGCAGCTCGAACACAGGGAACACTGAAGCTTTCTTT.

The chain combines TRBV19 with TRBJ1-2, with D perhaps matching TRBD1 (5 bases). This CDR3 is 14 amino acids long. The germline V and J ends were trimmed by 1 base and 4 bases, with 10 bases remaining between them. CDR1 is LNHDA, CDR2 SQIVND, per germline (reference sequence). CDR3 sequence reads: CASSIGTGSYGYTF. The CDR3 nucleotides read TGTGCCAGTAGTATAGGAACAGGCTCCTATGGCTACACCTTC.

V gene TRBV7-3 combines with J gene TRBJ1-6; D ambiguous. Germline lookup yields CDR1 SGHTA and CDR2 FQGTGA. Deletions cut 1 base from V and 3 bases from J, with 4 bases between. The CDR3 runs to 14 residues. Here the CDR3 reads CASSLSGYNSPLHF. DNA of the CDR3: TGTGCCAGCAGCTTAAGTGGCTATAATTCACCCCTCCACTTT. Full variable domain (rest looked up from reference TRBV7-3 and TRBJ1-6): GAGVSQTPSNKVTEKGKYVELRCDPISGHTALYWYRQSLGQGPEFLIYFQGTGAADDSGLPNDRFFAVRPEGSVSTLKIQRTERGDSAVYLCASSLSGYNSPLHFGNGTRLTVT.

The rearrangement joins TRBV19 to TRBJ2-1; perhaps TRBD2 as D (6 bases). Trimming took off 3 bases at V and 5 bases at J, with 8 bases between the two ends. Germline V gene lookup returns CDR1 LNHDA and CDR2 SQIVND (reference sequence). The CDR3 has 13 residues. This CDR3 reads CASSIGGNNEQFF. The DNA for the CDR3 is TGTGCCAGTAGTATTGGCGGGAACAATGAGCAGTTCTTC.

The genes are TRBV28 and TRBJ1-6, with TRBD1 matching 10 bases. This CDR3 spans 14 amino acids. V was pared by 5 bases and J by 5 bases, with 0 bases of the junction left unmatched. Germline CDR1 MDHEN, CDR2 SYDVKM. In nucleotides, the CDR3 is TGTGCCAGCAGTGGGACAGGGGATAATTCACCCCTCCACTTT. It encodes CASSGTGDNSPLHF.

V is TRBV4-3 and J is TRBJ2-7; 11 bases map to TRBD2. This CDR3 has 16 residues. V lost 4 bases to trimming and J lost 0 bases; unmatched junction nucleotides: 5. The germline V gene has CDR1 LGHNA and CDR2 YSLEER. The CDR3 nucleotides are TGCGCCAGCAGCCGTACCGGGACTAGCGGCTCCTACGAGCAGTACTTC. It encodes CASSRTGTSGSYEQYF.

The rearrangement links TRBV18 to TRBJ2-2, with D hard to call. This CDR3 is built from 15 residues. The V gene's germline CDR1 is KGHSH and CDR2 LQKENI. The V and J ends lost 5 bases and 2 bases respectively, with 12 bases between them. The CDR3 nucleotides are TGTGCCAGCTCAACAAGACTTGCAAACACCGGGGAGCTGTTTTTT. This gives the protein CASSTRLANTGELFF.

J is TRBJ2-2 and V is TRBV15; perhaps TRBD2 as D (6 bases). Deletions cut 6 bases from V and 1 base from J, with 12 bases between. Germline lookup yields CDR1 LNHNV and CDR2 YYDKDF (reference sequence). CDR3 length: 15 amino acids. In DNA form, the CDR3 reads TGTGCCACCAGGTCGGGACTCCTGAACACCGGGGAGCTGTTTTTT. Translation gives CATRSGLLNTGELFF.

V gene TRBV7-9 combines with J gene TRBJ1-1; D not certain. Germline lookup yields CDR1 SEHNR and CDR2 FQNEAQ (reference sequence). CDR3 size: 13 residues. Trimming removed 0 bases at V and 3 bases at J, with 5 bases between. In DNA, the CDR3 is TGTGCCAGCAGCTTAGCAGCACACACTGAAGCTTTCTTT. Protein sequence: CASSLAAHTEAFF. Full variable domain (outside the CDR3, taken from reference TRBV7-9 and TRBJ1-1): DTGVSQNPRHKITKRGQNVTFRCDPISEHNRLYWYRQTLGQGPEFLTYFQNEAQLEKSRLLSDRFSAERPKGSFSTLEIQRTEQGDSAMYLCASSLAAHTEAFFGQGTRLTVV.

This chain uses TRBV4-2 with TRBJ1-4, with a tentative D call TRBD1 (5 bases). Trimming took 0 bases from V and 5 from J, leaving 13 bases between them. The CDR3 has 16 amino acids. Looked up from germline, CDR1 is LGHNA and CDR2 is YNFKEQ. The CDR3 protein is CASSQDPGIGNEKLFF. For the CDR3, the DNA is TGTGCCAGCAGCCAAGATCCAGGGATAGGGAATGAAAAACTGTTTTTT.

V and J are TRBV5-6 and TRBJ1-1, with D tentatively TRBD1 (6 bases). The CDR3 has 13 amino acids. Trimming took 3 bases from V and 3 from J, leaving 9 bases between them. Germline loops: CDR1 SGHDT, CDR2 YYEEEE. As DNA, the CDR3 is TGTGCCAGCAGCTGGGGGCCCGACACTGAAGCTTTCTTT. Encoded protein: CASSWGPDTEAFF.